This T cell receptor beta chain was identified during a study of cytomegalovirus exposure and HLA in healthy donors. Findings of the study overall: Most TCR sequences showed up rarely, but some public TCRs showed up in many donors. Altogether, some 170 TCR beta chains were recorded as cytomegalovirus-associated. There were a few CMV-associated chains whose specificity for CMV antigens was confirmed in vitro.

Data came from immunoSEQ multiplex PCR; TCRdb stores just in-frame clones and leaves some out. Here the sample spans some 120,000 clones, 70% to 90% being singletons. The sample holds a few counts of this clone. What it binds is unknown. Germline loops: CDR1 GTSNPN, CDR2 SVGIG (reference sequence). The V gene lost 3 bases and the J gene lost 5 bases, with 7 bases spanning the gap. The CDR3 runs 11 residues. The sample taken for sequencing was PBMCs. The chain employs TRBV30 and TRBJ1-1; D gene ambiguous. The receptor was isolated from a woman under 30 in good health and CMV-seronegative. In DNA, the CDR3 is TGTGCCTGGAGGTTGGAGACTGAAGCTTTCTTT. Translated, it gives CAWRLETEAFF.